These 29 T cell receptor beta chains came from one sample sequenced in a study of T cell clonotyping in hematopoietic cell transplantation. The time point was: recipient sample about 28 days before transplant, after cytoreduction. Clones were read by immunoSEQ multiplex PCR, and TCRdb kept only the in-frame ones, dropping some. The profile shows 15,000 to 20,000 clones, about 84% of them singletons. The sequences come from peripheral blood mononuclear cells, collected before stem cell transplant. Receptors originate from a man aged 45-65 years with acute myeloid leukemia. Some clones in this sample may be carry-over from other donors' samples.

The rearrangement uses TRBV6-5 and TRBJ1-2, with 8 bases aligning to TRBD1. Losses at the gene ends were 2 bases for V and 6 bases for J; bases not matched to a gene: 2. Germline values: CDR1 MNHEY, CDR2 SVGAGI. The CDR3 is 13 residues long. CDR3 amino acids: CASSYQDRDGYTF. The CDR3 region has the DNA TGTGCCAGCAGTTACCAGGACAGGGATGGCTACACCTTC.

This sequence joins TRBV9 and TRBJ2-7; 8 bases match TRBD2. Germline trimming cut 0 bases from V and 3 bases from J; bases unmatched to any gene: 5. CDR1 and CDR2 (germline): SGDLS, YYNGEE. This CDR3 comprises 15 residues. The CDR3 DNA reads as TGTGCCAGCAGCGTAGGGCGGGGGGTGGACTACGAGCAGTACTTC. Protein sequence: CASSVGRGVDYEQYF.

This chain uses TRBV13 with TRBJ2-5, with 7 positions matching TRBD1. The germline V gene has CDR1 PRHDT and CDR2 FYEKMQ (reference sequence). V dropped 4 bases and J dropped 5; count of bases not matched to a gene: 10. The CDR3 contains 15 residues. The CDR3 reads CASSWANRGLETQYF. The DNA of the CDR3 is TGTGCCAGCAGCTGGGCCAACAGGGGTTTGGAGACCCAGTACTTC.

The chain is built from TRBV6-5 and TRBJ1-1; no firm D call. Germline assignment: CDR1 MNHEY and CDR2 SVGAGI. Trimming removed 6 bases from V and 1 base from J, with 9 bases in between. The CDR3 loop spans 13 amino acids. As DNA, the CDR3 is TGTGCCAGCAGCCCGAGCCCGAACACTGAAGCTTTCTTT. Protein product: CASSPSPNTEAFF.

This clone occurred once. V gene TRBV18 combines with J gene TRBJ1-4; D uncertain. The V end lost 3 bases, the J end lost 8 bases, and 16 bases lay between the germline ends. Looked up from germline, CDR1 is KGHSH and CDR2 is LQKENI. The CDR3 is 15 residues long. The CDR3 sequence is CASSPSSYSDEKLFF. The DNA for the CDR3 is TGTGCCAGCTCACCCTCCTCGTATAGCGACGAAAAACTGTTTTTT.

The genes are TRBV2 and TRBJ1-2; D remains ambiguous. The CDR3 sequence is 13 residues long. In germline, CDR1 is SNHLY, CDR2 FYNNEI. Trimming stripped 2 bases from V and 4 bases from J, with 8 bases between. The CDR3 DNA reads TGTGCCAGCAGTGAAAAACAGAGCTATGGCTACACCTTC. Translated: CASSEKQSYGYTF.

The genes are TRBV7-8 and TRBJ2-3, with D perhaps TRBD2 (7 bases). Trimming left V 4 bases short and J 6 bases short, with 14 bases between. CDR3 size: 14 residues. CDR1 is SGHVS and CDR2 is FQNEAQ in the germline V gene. The CDR3 is CASSSKGGSDTQYF. CDR3 in DNA: TGTGCCAGCAGCTCAAAGGGGGGGTCTGATACGCAGTATTTT. Full variable domain (outside the CDR3, taken from reference TRBV7-8 and TRBJ2-3): GAGVSQSPRYKVAKRGQDVALRCDPISGHVSLFWYQQALGQGPEFLTYFQNEAQLDKSGLPSDRFFAERPEGSVSTLKIQRTQQEDSAVYLCASSSKGGSDTQYFGPGTRLTVL.

This clone was observed a handful of times. The chain carries TRBV27 and TRBJ1-4; TRBD1 agrees at 9 bases. The CDR3 extends over 15 amino acids. V was clipped by 5 bases and J by 7 bases; unmatched bases: 8. CDR1 is MNHEY, CDR2 SMNVEV, per germline (reference sequence). CDR3 residues: CASSRQTGGGEKLFF. As DNA, the CDR3 is TGTGCCAGCAGTCGACAGACAGGGGGTGGTGAAAAACTGTTTTTT.

The J gene is TRBJ2-1, the V gene TRBV25-1; 10 bases fit TRBD1. The trim removed 5 bases at V and 3 bases at J, leaving 10 bases unmatched. Germline V CDR1 and CDR2: MGHDK, SYGVNS. The CDR3 spans 17 residues. The CDR3 reads CASSQPGTGAYYNEQFF. CDR3 nucleotide sequence: TGTGCCAGCAGTCAGCCCGGGACAGGGGCCTACTACAATGAGCAGTTCTTC.

The rearrangement links TRBV7-2 to TRBJ2-5; D possibly uses TRBD1 or TRBD2 (7 bases each). The CDR3 sequence is 16 residues long. Germline loops: CDR1 SGHTA, CDR2 FQGNSA. Trimming cost V 1 base and J 5 bases, with 17 bases left between them. The CDR3 here is CASSLGPGTAGETQYF. The CDR3 DNA reads TGTGCCAGCAGCTTAGGCCCAGGGACAGCGGGGGAGACCCAGTACTTC.

The chain employs TRBV19 and TRBJ1-5; D not certain. V shed 3 bases and J shed 9 bases, with 12 bases lying between them. The CDR3 totals 13 residues. Germline loops: CDR1 LNHDA, CDR2 SQIVND (reference sequence). The CDR3 sequence is CASSINDLPPQHF. In nucleotides, the CDR3 is TGTGCCAGTAGTATTAACGACCTTCCGCCCCAGCATTTT.

V gene TRBV4-3 combines with J gene TRBJ2-5; no definite D call. The CDR3 consists of 14 residues. Per germline, CDR1 LGHNA and CDR2 YSLEER. Trimming took 2 bases from V and 7 from J, leaving 14 bases between them. The CDR3 DNA sequence: TGCGCCAGCAGCCAACAAGACCGCGCAGGGACCCAGTACTTC. As protein: CASSQQDRAGTQYF.

This chain connects TRBV7-2 to TRBJ2-1; TRBD2 aligns across 9 bases. The ends lost 3 bases at V and 5 bases at J; junction bases unmatched: 5. The germline V gene encodes CDR1 SGHTA and CDR2 FQGNSA. The CDR3 has 15 amino acids. The DNA of the CDR3 is TGTGCCAGCAGCTTTCCGAGCGGGGGGAACAATGAGCAGTTCTTC. This gives the protein CASSFPSGGNNEQFF.

This clone appeared a few times. The V and J genes are TRBV11-2 and TRBJ1-2; TRBD1 is a possible D gene (6 bases). The V end lost 1 base, the J end lost 4 bases, and 22 bases lay between the germline ends. The V gene's germline CDR1 is SGHAT and CDR2 FQNNGV. The CDR3 has 18 residues. CDR3 DNA: TGTGCCAGCAGCTTAGGACCGTCGGGGGGCCGCTCCCCCTATGGCTACACCTTC. It yields the protein CASSLGPSGGRSPYGYTF.

The CDR3 loop reads CSVGDRGPRSPEAFF. In DNA, the CDR3 is TGCAGCGTTGGGGACAGGGGCCCTAGGTCCCCTGAAGCTTTCTTT. The J gene is TRBJ1-1, the V gene TRBV29-1; 10 bases align to TRBD1. Germline V gene sequence: CDR1 SQVTM, CDR2 ANQGSEA. There are 15 residues in the CDR3. Trimming at V came to 4 bases and at J to 6 bases, leaving 11 bases not matched to a gene.

V is TRBV9 and J is TRBJ1-2; no reliable D call. The CDR3 consists of 11 residues. Germline loops: CDR1 SGDLS, CDR2 YYNGEE. Trimming pared 0 bases from V and 4 bases from J, leaving 1 base between. CDR3 region: CASSVGYGYTF. The DNA for the CDR3 is TGTGCCAGCAGCGTAGGCTATGGCTACACCTTC.

This clone has a single count. The chain joins TRBV2 to TRBJ2-1; 13 positions match TRBD2. The CDR3 length is 16 residues. Germline CDR1 SNHLY, CDR2 FYNNEI. V was clipped by 6 bases and J by 2 bases; unmatched bases: 4. The CDR3 is CASSVTSGGTYNEQFF. The CDR3 DNA is TGTGCCAGCAGCGTGACTAGCGGGGGGACCTACAATGAGCAGTTCTTC.

The J gene is TRBJ1-4, the V gene TRBV7-2, with D maybe TRBD1 (6 bases). The V end was cut by 5 bases, the J end by 2 bases, with 6 bases between. This CDR3 region has 13 residues. Germline V CDR1 and CDR2: SGHTA, FQGNSA. This CDR3 is CASSQGTNEKLFF. The CDR3 coding sequence is TGTGCCAGCAGCCAGGGGACTAATGAAAAACTGTTTTTT.

This clone is a singleton in its sample. This chain uses TRBV4-3 with TRBJ1-5; D not resolved. The CDR3 runs 15 residues. Trimming shortened V by 0 bases and J by 5 bases, and 11 bases separated the two germline ends. The germline V gene has CDR1 LGHNA and CDR2 YSLEER. Here the CDR3 reads CASSQDKRGHQPQHF. The CDR3, as DNA: TGCGCCAGCAGCCAAGATAAACGAGGCCATCAGCCCCAGCATTTT.

This sequence joins TRBV10-1 and TRBJ2-3, with D possibly matching TRBD2 (5 bases). This CDR3 has 12 amino acids. Between the trimmed V and J ends, which lost 6 bases and 4 bases, there was a span of 8 bases. Germline loops: CDR1 WNHNN, CDR2 SYGVQD (reference sequence). CDR3 nucleotide sequence: TGCGCCAGCAGACCCGGGGCAGATACGCAGTATTTT. The encoded protein is CASRPGADTQYF.

This chain connects TRBV19 to TRBJ2-1, with 7 bases lining up with TRBD2. The CDR3 sequence is 13 residues long. Germline trimming cut 6 bases from V and 6 bases from J; bases unmatched to any gene: 5. The germline gives CDR1 LNHDA, CDR2 SQIVND (reference sequence). DNA for the CDR3: TGTGCCAGTAGAACTAGCGACGGCAATGAGCAGTTCTTC. Its protein is CASRTSDGNEQFF.

The V gene is TRBV6-1, the J gene TRBJ1-3; weak D call: TRBD1 (5 bases). V was shortened by 0 bases and J by 4 bases, with 10 bases between the two germline ends. This CDR3 is built from 15 residues. The germline V gene encodes CDR1 MNHNS and CDR2 SASEGT. The CDR3 DNA reads TGTGCCAGCAGTGAAGCAGGGGCGGGCGGAAACACCATATATTTT. Translating gives CASSEAGAGGNTIYF.

The J gene is TRBJ1-4, the V gene TRBV5-6; TRBD1 aligns across 7 bases. The CDR3 contains 14 residues. Germline V gene lookup returns CDR1 SGHDT and CDR2 YYEEEE. The ends lost 4 bases at V and 8 bases at J; junction bases unmatched: 8. CDR3 in DNA: TGTGCCAGCAGCGATGGACAGGTCAGCGAAAAACTGTTTTTT. Encoded protein: CASSDGQVSEKLFF.

The gene calls are TRBV4-1 and TRBJ1-2, with unresolved D. The germline V and J ends were trimmed by 2 bases and 8 bases, with 15 bases remaining between them. This CDR3 is 14 amino acids long. The V gene's germline CDR1 is MGHRA and CDR2 YSYEKL. CDR3 amino acids: CASSQNTATRGYTF. The CDR3 coding sequence is TGCGCCAGCAGCCAAAATACAGCGACTAGGGGCTACACCTTC.

V gene TRBV11-3 combines with J gene TRBJ2-2; 8 nucleotides match TRBD1. Trimming took 4 bases from V and 3 from J; bases not matched to a gene: 7. The CDR3 length is 16 residues. Germline CDR1 SGHNT, CDR2 YENEEA. CDR3 in DNA: TGTGCCAGCAGCTCACCGACAGGGGACGACACCGGGGAGCTGTTTTTT. It yields the protein CASSSPTGDDTGELFF.

V usage is TRBV5-6 and J usage is TRBJ1-1; D is undetermined. The germline V gene has CDR1 SGHDT and CDR2 YYEEEE. This CDR3 contains 13 residues. V was cut by 7 bases and J by 0 bases, with 10 bases left in between. Here the CDR3 DNA reads TGTGCCAGCCAAATCTTCCTGAACACTGAAGCTTTCTTT. Its protein product is CASQIFLNTEAFF.

This chain links TRBV27 with TRBJ1-4; 7 bases fit TRBD1. Germline CDR1 is MNHEY and CDR2 is SMNVEV (reference sequence). This CDR3 is built from 13 residues. Germline trimming cut 0 bases from V and 13 bases from J; bases unmatched to any gene: 5. CDR3 bases: TGTGCCAGCAGTTTATCAAGGGGGCGGGGACTGTTTTTT. It translates to CASSLSRGRGLFF.

This rearrangement joins TRBV5-1 to TRBJ1-2, with 7 positions matching TRBD1. From germline, CDR1 is SGHRS and CDR2 YFSETQ. After removal of 3 bases from V and 4 bases from J, the junction contained 12 bases not matched to a gene. The CDR3 extends over 16 amino acids. The chain's CDR3 is CASSSGPGQPSYGYTF. The CDR3 DNA follows: TGCGCCAGCAGCTCGGGCCCGGGACAGCCTTCCTATGGCTACACCTTC. Based on the CDR3 plus reference TRBV5-1 and TRBJ1-2, the full variable domain is KAGVTQTPRYLIKTRGQQVTLSCSPISGHRSVSWYQQTPGQGLQFLFEYFSETQRNKGNFPGRFSGRQFSNSRSEMNVSTLELGDSALYLCASSSGPGQPSYGYTFGSGTRLTVV.

The chain is built from TRBV27 and TRBJ2-7; 9 nucleotides agree with TRBD1. Looked up from germline, CDR1 is MNHEY and CDR2 is SMNVEV (reference sequence). J gave up 4 bases and V 5 bases, and 6 bases lay outside the gene matches. The CDR3 contains 14 residues. The CDR3 sequence: CASSTRDRAYEQYF. The CDR3 DNA reads as TGTGCCAGCAGTACCCGGGACAGGGCTTACGAGCAGTACTTC.